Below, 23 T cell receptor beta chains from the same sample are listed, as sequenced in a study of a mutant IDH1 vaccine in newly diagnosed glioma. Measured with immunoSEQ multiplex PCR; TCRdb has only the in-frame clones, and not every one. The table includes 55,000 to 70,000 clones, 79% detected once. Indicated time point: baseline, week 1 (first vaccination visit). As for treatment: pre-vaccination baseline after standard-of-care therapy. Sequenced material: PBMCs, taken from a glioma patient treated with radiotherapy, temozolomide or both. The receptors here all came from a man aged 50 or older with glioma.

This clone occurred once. CDR3 sequence: CASSLSGTNNEQFF. The CDR3 region has the DNA TGCGCCAGCAGCTTATCCGGGACGAACAATGAGCAGTTCTTC. The chain is built from TRBV5-1 and TRBJ2-1; D tentatively fits TRBD1 or TRBD2 (5 bases each). The germline CDR1 and CDR2 sequences are SGHRS and YFSETQ. With 2 bases removed from V and 5 bases from J, the gap between germline ends came to 11 bases. This CDR3 comprises 14 residues.

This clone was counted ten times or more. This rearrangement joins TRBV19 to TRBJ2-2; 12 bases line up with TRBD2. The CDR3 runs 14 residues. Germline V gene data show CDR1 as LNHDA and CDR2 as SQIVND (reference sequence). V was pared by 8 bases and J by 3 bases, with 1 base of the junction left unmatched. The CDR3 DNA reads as TGTGCCAGTCGGACTAGCGGGGACACCGGGGAGCTGTTTTTT. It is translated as CASRTSGDTGELFF.

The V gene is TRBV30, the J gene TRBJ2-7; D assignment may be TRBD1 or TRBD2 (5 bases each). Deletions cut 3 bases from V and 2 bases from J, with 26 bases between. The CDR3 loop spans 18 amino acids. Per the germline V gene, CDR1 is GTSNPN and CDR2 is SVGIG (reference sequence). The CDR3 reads CAWSRIILGDLLPYEQYF. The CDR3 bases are TGTGCCTGGAGCCGAATCATCCTGGGGGACCTGCTCCCCTACGAGCAGTACTTC.

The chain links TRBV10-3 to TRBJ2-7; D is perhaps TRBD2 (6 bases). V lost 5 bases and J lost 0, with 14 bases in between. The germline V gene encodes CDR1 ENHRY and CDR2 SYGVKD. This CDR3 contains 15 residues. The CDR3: CAISHKTSFSYEQYF. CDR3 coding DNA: TGTGCCATCAGTCATAAAACTAGCTTCTCCTACGAGCAGTACTTC.

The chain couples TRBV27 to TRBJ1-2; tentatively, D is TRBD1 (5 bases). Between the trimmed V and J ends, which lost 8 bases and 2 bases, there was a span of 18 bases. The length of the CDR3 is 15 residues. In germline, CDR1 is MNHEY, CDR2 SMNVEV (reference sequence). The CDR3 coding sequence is TGTGCCAGCGGCGACGTATTGGACACAAACTATGGCTACACCTTC. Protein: CASGDVLDTNYGYTF.

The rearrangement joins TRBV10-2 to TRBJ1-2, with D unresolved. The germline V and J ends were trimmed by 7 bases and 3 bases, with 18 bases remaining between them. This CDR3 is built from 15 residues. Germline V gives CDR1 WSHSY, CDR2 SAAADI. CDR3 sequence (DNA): TGCGCCAGCACCTCGACCCCTCGGGAGGACTATGGCTACACCTTC. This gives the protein CASTSTPREDYGYTF.

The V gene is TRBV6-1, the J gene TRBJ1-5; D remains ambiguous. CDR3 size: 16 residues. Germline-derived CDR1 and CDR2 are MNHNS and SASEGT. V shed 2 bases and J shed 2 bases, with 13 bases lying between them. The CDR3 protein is CASSERRPVRNQPQHF. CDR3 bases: TGTGCCAGCAGTGAAAGACGGCCGGTCCGCAATCAGCCCCAGCATTTT.

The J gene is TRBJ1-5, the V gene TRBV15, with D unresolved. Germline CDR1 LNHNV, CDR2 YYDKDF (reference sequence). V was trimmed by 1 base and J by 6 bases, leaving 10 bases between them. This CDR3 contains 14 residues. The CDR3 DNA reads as TGTGCCACCAGCAGAGTGGCAGCGGGTCAGCCCCAGCATTTT. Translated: CATSRVAAGQPQHF. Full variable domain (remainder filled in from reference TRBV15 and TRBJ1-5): DAMVIQNPRYQVTQFGKPVTLSCSQTLNHNVMYWYQQKSSQAPKLLFHYYDKDFNNEADTPDNFQSRRPNTSFCFLDIRSPGLGDTAMYLCATSRVAAGQPQHFGDGTRLSIL.

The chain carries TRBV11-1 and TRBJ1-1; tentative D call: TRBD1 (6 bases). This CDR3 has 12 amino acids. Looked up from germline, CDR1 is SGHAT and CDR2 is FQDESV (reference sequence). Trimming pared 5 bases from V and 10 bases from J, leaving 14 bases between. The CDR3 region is CASSQGGWGAFF. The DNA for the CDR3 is TGTGCCAGCAGCCAAGGGGGTTGGGGAGCTTTCTTT.

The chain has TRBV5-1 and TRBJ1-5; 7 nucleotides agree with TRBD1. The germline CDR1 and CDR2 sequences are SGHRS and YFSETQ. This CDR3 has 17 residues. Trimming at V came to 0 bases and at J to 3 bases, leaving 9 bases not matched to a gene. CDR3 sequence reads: CASSLGRTGRSNQPQHF. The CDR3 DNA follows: TGCGCCAGCAGCTTGGGTCGGACAGGCCGTTCCAATCAGCCCCAGCATTTT.

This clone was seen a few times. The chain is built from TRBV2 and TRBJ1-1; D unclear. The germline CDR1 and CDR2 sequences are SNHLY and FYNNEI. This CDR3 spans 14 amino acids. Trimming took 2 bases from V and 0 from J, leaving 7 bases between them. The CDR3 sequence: CASSEMGLNTEAFF. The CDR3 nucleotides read TGTGCCAGCAGTGAAATGGGGTTGAACACTGAAGCTTTCTTT.

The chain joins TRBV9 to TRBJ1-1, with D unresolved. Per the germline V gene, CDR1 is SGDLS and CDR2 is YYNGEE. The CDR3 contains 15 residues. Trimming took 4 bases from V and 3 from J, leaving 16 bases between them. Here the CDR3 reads CASSPHGATDTEAFF. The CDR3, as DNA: TGTGCCAGCAGCCCTCACGGAGCTACGGACACTGAAGCTTTCTTT.

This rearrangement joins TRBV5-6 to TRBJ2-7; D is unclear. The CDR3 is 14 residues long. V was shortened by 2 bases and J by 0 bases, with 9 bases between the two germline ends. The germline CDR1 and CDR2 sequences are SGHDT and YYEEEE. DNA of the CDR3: TGTGCCAGCAGCTTTAGGACGAGCTCCTACGAGCAGTACTTC. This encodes CASSFRTSSYEQYF.

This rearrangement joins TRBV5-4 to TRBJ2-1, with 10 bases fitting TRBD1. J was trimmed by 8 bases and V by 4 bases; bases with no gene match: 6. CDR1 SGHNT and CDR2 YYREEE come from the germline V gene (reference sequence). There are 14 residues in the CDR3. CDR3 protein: CASSRGTGEDEQFF. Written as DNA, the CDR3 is TGTGCCAGCAGCCGTGGGACAGGGGAAGATGAGCAGTTCTTC. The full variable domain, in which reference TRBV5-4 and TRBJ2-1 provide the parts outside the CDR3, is ETGVTQSPTHLIKTRGQQVTLRCSSQSGHNTVSWYQQALGQGPQFIFQYYREEENGRGNFPPRFSGLQFPNYSSELNVNALELDDSALYLCASSRGTGEDEQFFGPGTRLTVL.

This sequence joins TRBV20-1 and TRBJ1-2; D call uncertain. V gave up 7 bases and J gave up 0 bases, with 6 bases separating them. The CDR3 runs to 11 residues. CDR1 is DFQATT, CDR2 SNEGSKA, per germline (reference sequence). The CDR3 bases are TGCAGTGTTATAGCTAACTATGGCTACACCTTC. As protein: CSVIANYGYTF.

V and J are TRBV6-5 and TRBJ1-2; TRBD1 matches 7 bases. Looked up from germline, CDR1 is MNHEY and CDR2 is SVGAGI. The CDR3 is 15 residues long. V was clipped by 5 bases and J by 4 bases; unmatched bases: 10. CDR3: CASSPSRRGTYGYTF. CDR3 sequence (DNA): TGTGCCAGCAGTCCAAGCCGCAGGGGGACCTATGGCTACACCTTC.

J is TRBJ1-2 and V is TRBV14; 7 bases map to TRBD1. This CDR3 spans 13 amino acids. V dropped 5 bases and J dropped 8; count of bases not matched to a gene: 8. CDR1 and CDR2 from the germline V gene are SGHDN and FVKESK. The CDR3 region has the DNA TGTGCCAGCAGCGTGACAGGGCCGGCCGGCTACACCTTC. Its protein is CASSVTGPAGYTF. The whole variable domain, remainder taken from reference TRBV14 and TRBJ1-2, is EAGVTQFPSHSVIEKGQTVTLRCDPISGHDNLYWYRRVMGKEIKFLLHFVKESKQDESGMPNNRFLAERTGGTYSTLKVQPAELEDSGVYFCASSVTGPAGYTFGSGTRLTVV.

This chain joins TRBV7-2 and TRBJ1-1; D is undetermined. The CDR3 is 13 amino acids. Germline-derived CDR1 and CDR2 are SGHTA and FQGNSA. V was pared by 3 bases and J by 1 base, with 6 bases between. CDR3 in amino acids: CASSFRRNTEAFF. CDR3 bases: TGTGCCAGCAGCTTTCGGCGGAACACTGAAGCTTTCTTT. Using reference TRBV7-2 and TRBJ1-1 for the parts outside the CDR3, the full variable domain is GAGVSQSPSNKVTEKGKDVELRCDPISGHTALYWYRQSLGQGLEFLIYFQGNSAPDKSGLPSDRFSAERTGGSVSTLTIQRTQQEDSAVYLCASSFRRNTEAFFGQGTRLTVV.

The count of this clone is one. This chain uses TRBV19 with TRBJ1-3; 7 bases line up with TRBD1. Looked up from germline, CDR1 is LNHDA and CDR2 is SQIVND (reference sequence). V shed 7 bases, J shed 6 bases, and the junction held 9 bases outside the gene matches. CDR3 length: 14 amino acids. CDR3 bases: TGTGCCAGTACCCCGCGGGGACAGAAAAACACCATATATTTT. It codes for CASTPRGQKNTIYF.

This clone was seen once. For the CDR3, the DNA is TGTGCCAGCAGCCAAGATAGTCAGCTCGGAGAAAAACTGTTTTTT. It yields the protein CASSQDSQLGEKLFF. This sequence joins TRBV14 and TRBJ1-4; D unclear. Trimming stripped 0 bases from V and 8 bases from J, with 13 bases between. The length of the CDR3 is 15 residues. CDR1 SGHDN and CDR2 FVKESK come from the germline V gene.

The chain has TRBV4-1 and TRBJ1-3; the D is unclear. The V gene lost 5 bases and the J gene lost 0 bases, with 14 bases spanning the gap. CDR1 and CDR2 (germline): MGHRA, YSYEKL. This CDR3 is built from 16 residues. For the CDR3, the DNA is TGCGCCAGCAGCTCTCAAATGACGTACTCTGGAAACACCATATATTTT. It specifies CASSSQMTYSGNTIYF.

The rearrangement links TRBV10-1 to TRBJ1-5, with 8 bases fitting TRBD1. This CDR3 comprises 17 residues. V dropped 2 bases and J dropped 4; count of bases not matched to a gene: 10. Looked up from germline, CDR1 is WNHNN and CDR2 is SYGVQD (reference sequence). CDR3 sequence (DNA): TGCGCCAGCAGTGAGAGAGAGTATACAGGGGGAAATCAGCCCCAGCATTTT. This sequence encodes CASSEREYTGGNQPQHF.

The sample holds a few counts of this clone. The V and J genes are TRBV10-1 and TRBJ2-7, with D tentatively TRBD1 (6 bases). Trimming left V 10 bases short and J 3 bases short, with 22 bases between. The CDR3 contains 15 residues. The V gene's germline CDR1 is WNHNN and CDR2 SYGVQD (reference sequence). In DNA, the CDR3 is TGCGCCATCTTTCCGCCGACCGAGGGACACTACGAGCAGTACTTC. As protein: CAIFPPTEGHYEQYF.